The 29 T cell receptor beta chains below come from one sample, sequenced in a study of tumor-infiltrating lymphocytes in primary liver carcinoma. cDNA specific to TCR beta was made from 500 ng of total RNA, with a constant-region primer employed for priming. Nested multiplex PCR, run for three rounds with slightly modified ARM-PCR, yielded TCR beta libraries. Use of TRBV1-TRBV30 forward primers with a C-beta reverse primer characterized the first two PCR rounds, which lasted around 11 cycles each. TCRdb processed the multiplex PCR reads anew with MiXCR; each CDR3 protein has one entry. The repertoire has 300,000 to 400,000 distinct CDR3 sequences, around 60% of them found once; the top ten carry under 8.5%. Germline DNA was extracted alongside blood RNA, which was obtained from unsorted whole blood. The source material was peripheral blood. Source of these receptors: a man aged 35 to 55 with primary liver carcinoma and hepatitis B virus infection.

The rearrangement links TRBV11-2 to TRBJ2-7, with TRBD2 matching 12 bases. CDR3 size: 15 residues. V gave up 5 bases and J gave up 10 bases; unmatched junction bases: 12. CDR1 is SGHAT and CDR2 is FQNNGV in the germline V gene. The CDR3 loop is CASSRLTSGGSEQYF. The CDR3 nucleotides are TGTGCCAGCAGCCGTCTGACTAGCGGGGGCTCAGAACAGTACTTC.

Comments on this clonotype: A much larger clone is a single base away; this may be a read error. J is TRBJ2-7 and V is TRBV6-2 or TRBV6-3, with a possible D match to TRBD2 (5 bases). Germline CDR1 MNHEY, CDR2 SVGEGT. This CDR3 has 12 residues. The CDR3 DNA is TGTGCCAGCAGTTCCAAGCGGAACGAGAAGTACTTC. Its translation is CASSSKRNEKYF.

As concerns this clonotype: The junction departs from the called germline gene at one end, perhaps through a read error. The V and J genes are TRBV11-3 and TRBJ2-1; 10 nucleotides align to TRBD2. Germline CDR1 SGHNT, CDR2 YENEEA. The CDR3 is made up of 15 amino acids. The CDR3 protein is CASSLDRAGGHERFF. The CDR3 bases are TGTGCCAGTAGCTTAGATCGAGCGGGAGGGCATGAACGGTTCTTC.

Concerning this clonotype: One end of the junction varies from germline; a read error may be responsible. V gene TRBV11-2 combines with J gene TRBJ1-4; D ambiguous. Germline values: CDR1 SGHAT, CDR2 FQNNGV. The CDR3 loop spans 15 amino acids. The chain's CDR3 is CTSSLPGTPNEKLFF. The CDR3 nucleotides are TGTACCAGCAGCTTGCCTGGCACCCCTAATGAAAAACTGTTTTTT.

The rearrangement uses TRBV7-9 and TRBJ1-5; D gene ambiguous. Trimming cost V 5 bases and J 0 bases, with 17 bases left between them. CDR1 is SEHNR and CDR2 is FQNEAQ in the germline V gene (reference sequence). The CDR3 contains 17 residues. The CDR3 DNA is TGTGCCAGCAGCCCCGATGCCACACCTTATAGCAATCAGCCCCAGCATTTT. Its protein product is CASSPDATPYSNQPQHF.

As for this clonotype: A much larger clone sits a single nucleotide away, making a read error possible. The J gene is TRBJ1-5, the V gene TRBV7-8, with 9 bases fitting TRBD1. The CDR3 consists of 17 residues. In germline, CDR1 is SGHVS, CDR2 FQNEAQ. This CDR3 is CASSQGTTGGADQPQLF. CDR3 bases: TGTGCCAGCAGCCAAGGGACCACAGGGGGCGCAGACCAGCCCCAGCTTTTT. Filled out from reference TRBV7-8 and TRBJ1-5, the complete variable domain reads GAGVSQSPRYKVAKRGQDVALRCDPISGHVSLFWYQQALGQGPEFLTYFQNEAQLDKSGLPSDRFFAERPEGSVSTLKIQRTQQEDSAVYLCASSQGTTGGADQPQLFGDGTRLSIL.

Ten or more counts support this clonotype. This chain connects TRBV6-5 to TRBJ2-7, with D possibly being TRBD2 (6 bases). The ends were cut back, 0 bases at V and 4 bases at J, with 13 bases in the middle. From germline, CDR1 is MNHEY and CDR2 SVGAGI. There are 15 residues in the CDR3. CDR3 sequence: CASSYSAGAGYEQYF. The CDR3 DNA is TGTGCCAGCAGTTACTCGGCAGGCGCGGGGTACGAGCAGTACTTC.

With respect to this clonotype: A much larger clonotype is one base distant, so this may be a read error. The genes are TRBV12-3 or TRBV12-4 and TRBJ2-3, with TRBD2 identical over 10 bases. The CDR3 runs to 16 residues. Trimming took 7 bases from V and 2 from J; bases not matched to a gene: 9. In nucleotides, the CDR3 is TGTGCCAGCACCTATCCGACTAGCGGGTTCACAGATACGCAGTATTTT. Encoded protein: CASTYPTSGFTDTQYF.

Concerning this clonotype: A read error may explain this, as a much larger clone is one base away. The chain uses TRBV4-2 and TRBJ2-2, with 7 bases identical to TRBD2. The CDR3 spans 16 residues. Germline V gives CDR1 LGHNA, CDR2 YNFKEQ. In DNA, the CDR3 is TGTGCCGGCAGCCAAGATTGGCGGGAGATGACCGGGGAGCTGTTTTTT. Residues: CAGSQDWREMTGELFF.

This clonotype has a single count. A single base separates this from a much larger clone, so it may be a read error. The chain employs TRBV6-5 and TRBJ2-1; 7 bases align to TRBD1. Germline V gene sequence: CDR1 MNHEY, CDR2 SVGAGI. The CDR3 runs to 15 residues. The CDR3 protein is CASRPGQSSYNEPFF. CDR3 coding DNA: TGTGCCAGCAGGCCGGGACAGAGCTCCTACAATGAGCCGTTCTTC.

DNA for the CDR3: TGTGCCAGCAAGCCGACGGAGAACTATGGCTACACCTTC. Encoded protein: CASKPTENYGYTF. The chain couples TRBV11-2 to TRBJ1-2; D remains ambiguous. The CDR3 contains 13 residues. The germline CDR1 and CDR2 sequences are SGHAT and FQNNGV. V was pared by 7 bases and J by 2 bases, with 11 bases between.

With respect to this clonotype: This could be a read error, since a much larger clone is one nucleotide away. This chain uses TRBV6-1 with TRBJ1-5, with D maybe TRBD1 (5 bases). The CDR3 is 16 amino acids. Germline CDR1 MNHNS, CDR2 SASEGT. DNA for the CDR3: TGTGCCACTCTCTCGGCGGGCCGGGGGGAGGGTCAGTCCCAGCATTTT. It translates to CATLSAGRGEGQSQHF.

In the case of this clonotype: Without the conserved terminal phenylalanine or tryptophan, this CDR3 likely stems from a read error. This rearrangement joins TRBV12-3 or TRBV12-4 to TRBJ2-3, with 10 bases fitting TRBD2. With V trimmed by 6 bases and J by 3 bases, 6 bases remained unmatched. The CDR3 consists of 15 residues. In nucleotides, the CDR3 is TGTGCCAGCAGGCGAGCGGGAGGGGGGACAGATACGCAGTATCTT. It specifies CASRRAGGGTDTQYL.

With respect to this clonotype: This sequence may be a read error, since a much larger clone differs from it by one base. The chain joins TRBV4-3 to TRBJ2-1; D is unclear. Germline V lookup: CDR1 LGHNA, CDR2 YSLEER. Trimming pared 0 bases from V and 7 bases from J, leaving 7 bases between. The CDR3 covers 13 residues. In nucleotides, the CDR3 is TGCGCCAGCAGCCAAGAGTGGCTTAATGAGCAGTTCTTC. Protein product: CASSQEWLNEQFF.

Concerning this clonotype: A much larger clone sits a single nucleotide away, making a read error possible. CDR3 coding DNA: TGTGCCAGCAGCCAAGAAACGGCTAGCTCGGAGTATTTT. It encodes CASSQETASSEYF. The chain employs TRBV4-2 and TRBJ2-3, with D perhaps matching TRBD2 (5 bases). V gave up 0 bases and J gave up 13 bases, with 14 bases separating them. From germline, CDR1 is LGHNA and CDR2 YNFKEQ. This CDR3 comprises 13 residues.

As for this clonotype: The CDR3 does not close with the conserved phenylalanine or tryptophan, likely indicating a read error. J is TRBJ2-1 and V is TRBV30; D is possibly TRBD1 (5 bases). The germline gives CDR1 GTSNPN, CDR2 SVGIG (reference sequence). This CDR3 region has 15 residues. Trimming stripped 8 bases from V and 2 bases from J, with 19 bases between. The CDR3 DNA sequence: TGTGCCGTCGCCACAGGCTCTGGGGCCTACAATGAGCAGTTCTTA. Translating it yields CAVATGSGAYNEQFL.

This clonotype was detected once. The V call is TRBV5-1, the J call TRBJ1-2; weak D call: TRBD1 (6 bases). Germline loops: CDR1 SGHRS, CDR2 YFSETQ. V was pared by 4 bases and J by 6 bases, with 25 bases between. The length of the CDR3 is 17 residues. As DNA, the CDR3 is TGCGCCAGCAGCCCCCGACCGGTCAGGGGTGCTCCTCATGGCTACACCTTC. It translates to CASSPRPVRGAPHGYTF.

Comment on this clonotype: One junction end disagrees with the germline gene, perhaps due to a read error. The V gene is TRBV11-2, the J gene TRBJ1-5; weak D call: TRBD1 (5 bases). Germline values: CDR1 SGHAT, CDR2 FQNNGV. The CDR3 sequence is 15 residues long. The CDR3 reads CASSLGPTANQPQNF. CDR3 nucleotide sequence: TGTGCCAGTAGCTTAGGCCCGACAGCCAATCAGCCCCAGAATTTT.

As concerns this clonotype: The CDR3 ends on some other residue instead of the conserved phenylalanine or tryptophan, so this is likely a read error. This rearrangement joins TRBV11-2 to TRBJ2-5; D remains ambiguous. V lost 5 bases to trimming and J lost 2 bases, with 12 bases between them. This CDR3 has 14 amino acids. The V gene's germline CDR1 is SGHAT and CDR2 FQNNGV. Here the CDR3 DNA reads TGTGCCAGCAGCCCGGACGGTCCACAAGAGACCCAGTACTTA. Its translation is CASSPDGPQETQYL.

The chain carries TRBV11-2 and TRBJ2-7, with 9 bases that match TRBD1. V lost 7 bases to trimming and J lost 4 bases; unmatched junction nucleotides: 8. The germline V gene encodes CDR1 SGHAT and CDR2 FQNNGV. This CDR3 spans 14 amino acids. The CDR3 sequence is CASIMLQGAYEQYF. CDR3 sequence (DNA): TGTGCCAGCATTATGCTACAGGGGGCATACGAGCAGTACTTC.

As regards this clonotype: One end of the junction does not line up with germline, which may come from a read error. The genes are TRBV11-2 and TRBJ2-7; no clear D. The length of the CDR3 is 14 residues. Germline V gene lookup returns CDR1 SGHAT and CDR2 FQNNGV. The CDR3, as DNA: TGTGCCAGCAGCTTAAGCAGACTCTCCTACGAGCGGTACTTC. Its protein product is CASSLSRLSYERYF.

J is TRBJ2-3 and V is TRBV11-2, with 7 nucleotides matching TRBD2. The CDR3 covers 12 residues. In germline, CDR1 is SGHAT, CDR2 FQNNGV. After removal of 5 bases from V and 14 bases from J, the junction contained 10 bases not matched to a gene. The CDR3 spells CASSPQAREGYF. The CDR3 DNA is TGTGCCAGCAGCCCGCAGGCTAGGGAGGGGTATTTT. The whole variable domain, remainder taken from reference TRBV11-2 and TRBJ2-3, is EAGVAQSPRYKIIEKRQSVAFWCNPISGHATLYWYQQILGQGPKLLIQFQNNGVVDDSQLPKDRFSAERLKGVDSTLKIQPAKLEDSAVYLCASSPQAREGYFGPGTRLTVL.

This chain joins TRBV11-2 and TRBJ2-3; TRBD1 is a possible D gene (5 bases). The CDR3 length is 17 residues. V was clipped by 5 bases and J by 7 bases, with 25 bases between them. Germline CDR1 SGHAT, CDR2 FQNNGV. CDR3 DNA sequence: TGTGCCAGCAGCCCAAGGATGACAGAGGTGACACAAAATACGCAGTATTTT. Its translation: CASSPRMTEVTQNTQYF.

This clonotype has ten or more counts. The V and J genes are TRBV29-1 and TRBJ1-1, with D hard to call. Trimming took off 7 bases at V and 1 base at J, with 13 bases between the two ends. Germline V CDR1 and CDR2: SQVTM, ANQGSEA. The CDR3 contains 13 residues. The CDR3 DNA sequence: TGCAGCGGACGGATGGGGTCGAACACTGAAGCTTTCTTT. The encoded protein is CSGRMGSNTEAFF.

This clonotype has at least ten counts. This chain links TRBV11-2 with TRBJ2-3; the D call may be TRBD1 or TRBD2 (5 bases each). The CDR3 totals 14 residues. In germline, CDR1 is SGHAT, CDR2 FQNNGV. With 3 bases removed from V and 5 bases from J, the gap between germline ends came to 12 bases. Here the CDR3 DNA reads TGTGCCAGCAGCTTCTACGGGGCCGGAGATACGCAGTATTTT. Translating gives CASSFYGAGDTQYF.

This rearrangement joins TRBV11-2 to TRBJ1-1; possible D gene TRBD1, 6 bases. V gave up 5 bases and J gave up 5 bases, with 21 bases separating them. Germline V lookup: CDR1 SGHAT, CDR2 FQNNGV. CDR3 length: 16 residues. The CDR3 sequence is CASSPHLGAAETEAFF. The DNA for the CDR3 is TGTGCCAGCAGCCCCCACCTGGGGGCGGCTGAAACTGAAGCTTTCTTT.

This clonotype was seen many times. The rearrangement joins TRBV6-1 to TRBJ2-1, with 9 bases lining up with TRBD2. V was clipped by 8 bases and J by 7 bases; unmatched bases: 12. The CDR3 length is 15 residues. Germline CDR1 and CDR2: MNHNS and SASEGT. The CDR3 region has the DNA TGTGCCAGCCGATTTCTAGCGGGATCGGGTAATGAGCAGTTCTTC. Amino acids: CASRFLAGSGNEQFF.

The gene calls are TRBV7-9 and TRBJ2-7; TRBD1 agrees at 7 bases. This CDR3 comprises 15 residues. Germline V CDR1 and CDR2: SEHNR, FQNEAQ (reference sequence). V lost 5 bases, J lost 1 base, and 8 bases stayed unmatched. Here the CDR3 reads CASSPRDRFSYEQYF. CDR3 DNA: TGTGCCAGCAGCCCGAGGGACAGATTTTCCTACGAGCAGTACTTC.

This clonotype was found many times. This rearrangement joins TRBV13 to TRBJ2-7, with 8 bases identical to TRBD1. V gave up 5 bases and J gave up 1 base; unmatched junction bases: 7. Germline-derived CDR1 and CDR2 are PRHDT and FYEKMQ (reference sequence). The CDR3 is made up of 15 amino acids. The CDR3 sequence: CASSPPGQASYEQYF. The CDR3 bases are TGTGCCAGCAGCCCCCCGGGACAGGCTTCCTACGAGCAGTACTTC.